This T cell receptor (beta chain) was documented in a study of cytotoxic CD8 clonotypes in ibrutinib-treated CLL. Overall study context: Researchers reported over nine relapsed/refractory and roughly 15 treatment-naive patients, 17 of them IGHV unmutated.

Extraction of 1.5 to 2.5 micrograms of genomic DNA from cryopreserved PBMCs supplied material for TCR beta libraries. This clone is judged medium-sized. Its antigen remains unidentified. Study observations and caveats: Clonality was elevated at ibrutinib response and had returned toward baseline at progression.

This table comes from immunoSEQ multiplex PCR, and its TCRdb copy is limited to in-frame clones, with some not included. The data contain 8,500 to 13,000 clones, 79% of them singletons. Germline CDR1 and CDR2: SGHRS and YFSETQ. The CDR3 has 17 residues. V shed 2 bases and J 4 bases; nucleotides not matched to a gene: 8. The V gene is TRBV5-1, the J gene TRBJ2-1; 11 bases align to TRBD2. This TCR was recovered from a human donor with chronic lymphocytic leukemia. The sample in question was PBMCs, obtained at disease progression, from a patient treated with ibrutinib. CDR3 sequence: CASSFSTLAGGYNEQFF. The CDR3, as DNA: TGCGCCAGCAGCTTTTCCACTCTAGCGGGAGGTTACAATGAGCAGTTCTTC.